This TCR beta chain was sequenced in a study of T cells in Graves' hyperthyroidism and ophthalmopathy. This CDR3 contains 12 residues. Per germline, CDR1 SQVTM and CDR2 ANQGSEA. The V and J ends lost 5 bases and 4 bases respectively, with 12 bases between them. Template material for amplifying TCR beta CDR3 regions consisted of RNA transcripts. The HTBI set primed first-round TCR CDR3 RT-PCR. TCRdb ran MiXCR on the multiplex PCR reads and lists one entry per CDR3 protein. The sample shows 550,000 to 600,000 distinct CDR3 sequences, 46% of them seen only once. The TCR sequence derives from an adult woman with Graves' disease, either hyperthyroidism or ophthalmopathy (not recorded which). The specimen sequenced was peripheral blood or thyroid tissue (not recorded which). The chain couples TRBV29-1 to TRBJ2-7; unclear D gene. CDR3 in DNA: TGCAGCGTTTGGGGAACAGTGTACGAGCAGTACTTC. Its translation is CSVWGTVYEQYF.